These T cell receptor beta chains were read from a single sample in a study of control samples from healthy donors and cancer patients. Sequenced by immunoSEQ multiplex PCR; TCRdb stores in-frame clones only, minus some. The sample has around 86,000 clones; about 90% are singletons. Sequenced sample: PBMCs. These receptors originate from a woman between 55 and 75 years old with head and neck cancer. Both conserved end residues are part of each CDR3. The order of the fields is CDR3 DNA, CDR3 protein, V gene, D gene, J gene, clone size. D genes are given only for firm matches. The size entry is marked missing in some rows and otherwise reads once, few, many or a size class.

TGTGCCAGCTCTCGGGAAAGCACTGAAGCTTTCTTT | CASSRESTEAFF | TRBV18 | . | TRBJ1-1 | once
TGTGCCACCAGCAGAGATGGCACTAGCGGGAGCACAGATACGCAGTATTTT | CATSRDGTSGSTDTQYF | TRBV15 | TRBD2 | TRBJ2-3 | .
TGCGCCAGCAGCCCCGGGGCGGGAGGGCGGGGCGAGCAGTACTTC | CASSPGAGGRGEQYF | TRBV5-1 | TRBD2 | TRBJ2-7 | .
TGCAGCGTTGGTCTATCAGACAGGGCTAGGACTGAAGCTTTCTTT | CSVGLSDRARTEAFF | TRBV29-1 | TRBD1 | TRBJ1-1 | few
TGTGCCAGCAGCTATTCACCGGGACTAGCGGGGTCCTACAATGAGCAGTTCTTC | CASSYSPGLAGSYNEQFF | TRBV14 | TRBD2 | TRBJ2-1 | .
TGTGCCAGCAGCTTAACACTAGCGGGTAGCACAGATACGCAGTATTTT | CASSLTLAGSTDTQYF | TRBV9 | TRBD2 | TRBJ2-3 | once
TGTGCCAGCTCACCGGGACAGGGTCCCTATGAGCAGTTCTTC | CASSPGQGPYEQFF | TRBV18 | TRBD1 | TRBJ2-1 | .
TGTGCCAGCAGTTTCGCGGCAGGGAGTTGGTATGGCTACACCTTC | CASSFAAGSWYGYTF | TRBV27 | . | TRBJ1-2 | .
TGTGCCAGCAGCTTAGTGGGAGCGTGGGAGCAGTTCTTC | CASSLVGAWEQFF | TRBV7-9 | . | TRBJ2-1 | .
TGTGCCACCAGTGACCCGGGACTAGCTGCTGAGACCCAGTACTTC | CATSDPGLAAETQYF | TRBV24-1 | TRBD2 | TRBJ2-5 | .
TGTGCCAGTAGTCCCCAACGGGACAGGGATGGTGAAAAACTGTTTTTT | CASSPQRDRDGEKLFF | TRBV19 | TRBD1 | TRBJ1-4 | .
TGCACCAGCAGCCAAGATCGGACTAGCGGGAGGTTAGTCTACGAGCAGTACTTC | CTSSQDRTSGRLVYEQYF | TRBV1 | . | TRBJ2-7 | .
TGTGCCAGCAGCCTAGGGGACAGGTTCAATTCACCCCTCCACTTT | CASSLGDRFNSPLHF | TRBV11-2 | TRBD1 | TRBJ1-6 | .
TGCAGCGTTGAAAAGGTCGCGGGAGTGGTCGGTAATGAGCAGTTCTTC | CSVEKVAGVVGNEQFF | TRBV29-1 | TRBD2 | TRBJ2-1 | .
TGTGCCAGCTGTAGCGGGAGGGCCTCCGAGCAGTACTTC | CASCSGRASEQYF | TRBV7-9 | TRBD2 | TRBJ2-7 | .
TGTGCCAGCAGCTTAGAGACCCTCTTTGCGGGAGGGCCGAATGAGCAGTTCTTC | CASSLETLFAGGPNEQFF | TRBV7-9 | TRBD2 | TRBJ2-1 | .
TGTGCCAGCAGCATAGGGCAGGTAGCGGAGCAGTTCTTC | CASSIGQVAEQFF | TRBV11-1 | . | TRBJ2-1 | .
TGTGCTAGTGGTTTGGCCAAACGACAGGGAACTAATGAAAAACTGTTTTTT | CASGLAKRQGTNEKLFF | TRBV12-5 | TRBD1 | TRBJ1-4 | .
TGTGCCAGCAGTTTACTAGCGGGAGAGACCCAGTACTTC | CASSLLAGETQYF | TRBV2 | TRBD2 | TRBJ2-5 | .
TGTGCCAGCAGCGCTCCTAGCGGGAGGGTCATCGGGGAGCTGTTTTTT | CASSAPSGRVIGELFF | TRBV7-2 | TRBD2 | TRBJ2-2 | .
TGTGCCAGCAGCTTAGACCGGGGGGATACGCAGTATTTT | CASSLDRGDTQYF | TRBV11-2 | . | TRBJ2-3 | .
TGCGCCAGCAGTGAGAGCGGGAGCTACAATGAGCAGTTCTTC | CASSESGSYNEQFF | TRBV10-1 | TRBD2 | TRBJ2-1 | few
TGTGCCAGCAGTTATCCGACAGGGAACGGGGAGCTGTTTTTT | CASSYPTGNGELFF | TRBV6-5 | TRBD1 | TRBJ2-2 | .
TGTGCCAGCAGTGACCGGGACCGGTACTACGAGCAGTACTTC | CASSDRDRYYEQYF | TRBV2 | . | TRBJ2-7 | .